The T cell receptor (beta chain) described here comes from a study of blood T cell repertoires in COVID-19. Methods used by the authors: Amplification from reference gene primers served as the basis for estimated nucleated cell counts. Libraries were prepared by immunoSEQ multiplex PCR; TCRdb keeps only in-frame clonotypes and omits some of them. Clone size and V and J calls were adopted from that table, with D and trimming inferred from the DNA. The profile shows 200,000 to 250,000 clones, approximately 85% of them singletons. The TCR originated in a man in his fifties with acute or convalescent COVID-19. Material: peripheral blood.

The CDR3 loop is CASSPQSAAGNQPQHF. The CDR3 DNA reads TGTGCCAGCTCACCACAATCCGCGGCAGGCAATCAGCCCCAGCATTTT. V is TRBV18 and J is TRBJ1-5; no clear D. CDR1 KGHSH and CDR2 LQKENI come from the germline V gene. V was pared by 1 base and J by 2 bases, with 12 bases between. The CDR3 has 16 residues.